This T cell receptor (beta chain) was sequenced for a study of control samples from healthy donors and cancer patients. Trimming stripped 1 base from V and 0 bases from J, with 9 bases between. There are 15 residues in the CDR3. Germline-derived CDR1 and CDR2 are KGHSH and LQKENI. TCRdb's table, derived via immunoSEQ multiplex PCR, lists solely in-frame clones and lacks some. The sample shows about 120,000 clones, roughly 92% of them seen only once. The receptor was derived from an elderly man with head and neck cancer. The sequenced material came from PBMCs. The chain combines TRBV18 with TRBJ1-1; D remains unclear. CDR3 DNA sequence: TGTGCCAGCTCACCACGCCAGACCGTGAACACTGAAGCTTTCTTT. This codes for CASSPRQTVNTEAFF.